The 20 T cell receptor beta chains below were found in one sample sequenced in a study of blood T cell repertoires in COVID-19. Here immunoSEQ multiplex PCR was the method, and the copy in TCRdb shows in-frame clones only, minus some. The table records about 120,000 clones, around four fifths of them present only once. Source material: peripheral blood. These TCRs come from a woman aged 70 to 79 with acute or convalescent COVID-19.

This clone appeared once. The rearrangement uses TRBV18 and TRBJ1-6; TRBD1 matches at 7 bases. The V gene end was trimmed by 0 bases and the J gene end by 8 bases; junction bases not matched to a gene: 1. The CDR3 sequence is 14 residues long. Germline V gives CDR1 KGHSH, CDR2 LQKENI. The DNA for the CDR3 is TGTGCCAGCTCACCACCAGGGGGCCATTCACCCCTCCACTTT. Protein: CASSPPGGHSPLHF.

CDR3 sequence reads: CASSVLGQGLQEAFF. CDR3 bases: TGTGCCAGCAGTGTCCTGGGACAGGGGCTGCAAGAAGCTTTCTTT. The J gene is TRBJ1-1, the V gene TRBV2; TRBD1 agrees at 10 bases. Germline V CDR1 and CDR2: SNHLY, FYNNEI. V shed 4 bases and J 8 bases; nucleotides not matched to a gene: 10. The CDR3 has 15 amino acids.

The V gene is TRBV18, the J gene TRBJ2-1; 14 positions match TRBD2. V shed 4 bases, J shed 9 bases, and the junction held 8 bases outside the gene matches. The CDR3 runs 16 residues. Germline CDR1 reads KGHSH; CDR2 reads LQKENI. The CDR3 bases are TGTGCCAGCTCACGCTCCGGGACTAGCGGGAGCCGTGAGCAGTTCTTC. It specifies CASSRSGTSGSREQFF.

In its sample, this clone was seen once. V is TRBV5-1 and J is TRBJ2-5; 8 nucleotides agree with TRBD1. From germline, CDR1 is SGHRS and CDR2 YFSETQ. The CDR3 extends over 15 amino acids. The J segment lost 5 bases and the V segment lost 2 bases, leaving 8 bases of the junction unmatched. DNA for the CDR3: TGCGCCAGCAGCTTACCAGGGGGCAGGCGGGAGACCCAGTACTTC. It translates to CASSLPGGRRETQYF.

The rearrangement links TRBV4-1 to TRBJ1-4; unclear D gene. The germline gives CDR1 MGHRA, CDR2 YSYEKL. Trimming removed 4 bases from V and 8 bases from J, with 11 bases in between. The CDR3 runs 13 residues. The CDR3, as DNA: TGCGCCAGCAGCCTTGGTTCGGGGGAAAAACTGTTTTTT. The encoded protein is CASSLGSGEKLFF.

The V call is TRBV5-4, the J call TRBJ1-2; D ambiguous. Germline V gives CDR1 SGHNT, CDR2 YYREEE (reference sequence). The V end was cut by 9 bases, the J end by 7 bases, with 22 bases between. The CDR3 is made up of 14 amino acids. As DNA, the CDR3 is TGTGCCACCGGGCAGTACGATCGTCGGGGTGGCTACACCTTC. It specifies CATGQYDRRGGYTF. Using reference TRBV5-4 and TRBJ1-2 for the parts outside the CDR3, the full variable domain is ETGVTQSPTHLIKTRGQQVTLRCSSQSGHNTVSWYQQALGQGPQFIFQYYREEENGRGNFPPRFSGLQFPNYSSELNVNALELDDSALYLCATGQYDRRGGYTFGSGTRLTVV.

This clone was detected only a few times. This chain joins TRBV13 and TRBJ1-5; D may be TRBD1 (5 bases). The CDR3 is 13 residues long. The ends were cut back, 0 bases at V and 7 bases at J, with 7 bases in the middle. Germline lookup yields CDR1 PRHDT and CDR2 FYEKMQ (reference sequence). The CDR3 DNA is TGTGCCAGCAGCTTAGGGGGGCCCCAGCCCCAGCATTTT. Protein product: CASSLGGPQPQHF.

Here the CDR3 DNA reads TGTGCCAGCAGCTTAGGATTCGAGAATCAGCCCCAGCATTTT. It codes for CASSLGFENQPQHF. V is TRBV7-8 and J is TRBJ1-5; no firm D call. This CDR3 has 14 amino acids. Germline CDR1 reads SGHVS; CDR2 reads FQNEAQ. V lost 1 base and J 4 bases, leaving 8 bases between the germline ends.

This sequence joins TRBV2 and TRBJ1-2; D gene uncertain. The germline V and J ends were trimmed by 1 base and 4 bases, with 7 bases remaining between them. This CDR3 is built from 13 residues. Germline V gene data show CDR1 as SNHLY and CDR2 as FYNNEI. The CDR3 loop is CASSEGHLYGYTF. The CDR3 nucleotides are TGTGCCAGCAGTGAAGGACACCTCTATGGCTACACCTTC.

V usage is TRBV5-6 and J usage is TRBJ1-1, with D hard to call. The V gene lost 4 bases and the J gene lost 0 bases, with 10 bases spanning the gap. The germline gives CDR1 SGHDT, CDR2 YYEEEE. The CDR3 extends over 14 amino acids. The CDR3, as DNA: TGTGCCAGCAGCGCAATCTATCTGAACACTGAAGCTTTCTTT. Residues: CASSAIYLNTEAFF.

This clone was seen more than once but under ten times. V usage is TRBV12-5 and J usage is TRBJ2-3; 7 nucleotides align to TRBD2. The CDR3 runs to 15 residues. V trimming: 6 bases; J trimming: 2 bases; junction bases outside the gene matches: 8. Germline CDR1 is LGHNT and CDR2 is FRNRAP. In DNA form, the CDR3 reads TGTGCTAGTGGCGCAAGCGGGGACTACACAGATACGCAGTATTTT. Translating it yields CASGASGDYTDTQYF.

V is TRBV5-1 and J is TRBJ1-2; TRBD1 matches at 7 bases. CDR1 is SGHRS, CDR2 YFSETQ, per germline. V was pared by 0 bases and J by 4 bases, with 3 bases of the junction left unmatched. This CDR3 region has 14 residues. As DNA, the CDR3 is TGCGCCAGCAGCTTGGAAGGGACAGCCTATGGCTACACCTTC. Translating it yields CASSLEGTAYGYTF. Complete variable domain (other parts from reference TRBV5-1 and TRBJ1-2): KAGVTQTPRYLIKTRGQQVTLSCSPISGHRSVSWYQQTPGQGLQFLFEYFSETQRNKGNFPGRFSGRQFSNSRSEMNVSTLELGDSALYLCASSLEGTAYGYTFGSGTRLTVV.

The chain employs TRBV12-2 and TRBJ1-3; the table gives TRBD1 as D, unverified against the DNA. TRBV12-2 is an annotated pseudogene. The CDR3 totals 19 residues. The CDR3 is CASREGGTGTRIFANTIYF. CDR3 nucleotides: TGTGCAAGTCGCGAAGGCGGCACAGGGACCCGCATCTTCGCGAACACCATATATTTT.

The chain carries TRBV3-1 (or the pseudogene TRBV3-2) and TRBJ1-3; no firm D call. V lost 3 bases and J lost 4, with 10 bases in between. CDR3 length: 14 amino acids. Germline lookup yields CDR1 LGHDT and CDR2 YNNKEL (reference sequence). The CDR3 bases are TGTGCCAGCAGCCAGGGCCCCTACGGAAACACCATATATTTT. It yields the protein CASSQGPYGNTIYF.

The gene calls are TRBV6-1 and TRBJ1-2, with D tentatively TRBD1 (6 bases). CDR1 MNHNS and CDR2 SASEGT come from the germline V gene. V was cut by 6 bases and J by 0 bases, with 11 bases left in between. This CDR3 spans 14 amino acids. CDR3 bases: TGTGCCAGCAGCTCCGGGACATCTAACTATGGCTACACCTTC. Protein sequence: CASSSGTSNYGYTF.

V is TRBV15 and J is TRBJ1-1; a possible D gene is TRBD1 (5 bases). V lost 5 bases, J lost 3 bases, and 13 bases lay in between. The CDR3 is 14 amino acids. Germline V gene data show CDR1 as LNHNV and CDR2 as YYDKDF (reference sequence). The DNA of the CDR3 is TGTGCCACCAGCCCAATGGGAGGGGACACTGAAGCTTTCTTT. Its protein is CATSPMGGDTEAFF.

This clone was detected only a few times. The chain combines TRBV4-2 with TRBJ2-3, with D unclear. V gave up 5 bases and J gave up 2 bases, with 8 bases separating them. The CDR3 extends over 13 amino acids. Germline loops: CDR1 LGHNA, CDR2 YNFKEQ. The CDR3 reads CASSWQDTDTQYF. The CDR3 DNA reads TGTGCCAGCAGCTGGCAGGACACAGATACGCAGTATTTT.

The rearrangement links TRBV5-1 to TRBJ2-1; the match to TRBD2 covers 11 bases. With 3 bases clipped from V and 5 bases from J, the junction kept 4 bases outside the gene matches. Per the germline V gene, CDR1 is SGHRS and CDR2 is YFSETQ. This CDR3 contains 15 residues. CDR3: CASSSGTSGNNEQFF. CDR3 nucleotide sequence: TGCGCCAGCAGCTCCGGGACTAGCGGTAACAATGAGCAGTTCTTC. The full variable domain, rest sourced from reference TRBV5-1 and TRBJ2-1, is KAGVTQTPRYLIKTRGQQVTLSCSPISGHRSVSWYQQTPGQGLQFLFEYFSETQRNKGNFPGRFSGRQFSNSRSEMNVSTLELGDSALYLCASSSGTSGNNEQFFGPGTRLTVL.

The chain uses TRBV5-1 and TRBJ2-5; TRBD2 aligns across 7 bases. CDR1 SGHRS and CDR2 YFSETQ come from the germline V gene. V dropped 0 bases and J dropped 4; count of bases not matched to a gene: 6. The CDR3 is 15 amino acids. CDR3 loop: CASSLAGGKGETQYF. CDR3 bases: TGCGCCAGCAGCTTGGCCGGGGGGAAGGGAGAGACCCAGTACTTC.

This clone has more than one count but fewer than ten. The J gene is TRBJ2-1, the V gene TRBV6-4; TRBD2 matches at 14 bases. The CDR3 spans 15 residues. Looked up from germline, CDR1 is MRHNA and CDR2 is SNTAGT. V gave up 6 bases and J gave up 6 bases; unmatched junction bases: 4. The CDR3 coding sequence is TGTGCCAGCAGCCTGGGGACTAGCGGGAGCAATGAGCAGTTCTTC. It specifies CASSLGTSGSNEQFF.